A selection of T cell receptor beta chains follows, all from one sample in a study of graft-versus-host responses after intestinal transplantation. Assay: immunoSEQ multiplex PCR; the TCRdb copy retains only in-frame clones and omits some. The top ten hold about 16% of the sample, which has about 97,000 clones, around nine tenths seen once. This material consisted of PBMCs, taken around 68 weeks after intestinal transplant. These receptors were obtained from a human patient who received an intestinal transplant, so some T cells may come from the graft donor. The CDR3 runs from the conserved cysteine through the conserved F or W. The order of the fields is CDR3 DNA, CDR3 protein, D gene, clone size, J gene, V gene. A D gene is named only where the DNA matches it firmly. Expanded clones get a size class; other rows say once, few or many, or leave the size out.

TGTGCCAGCAGACGACGCGAGACAGGGCCCGATACGCAGTATTTT,CASRRRETGPDTQYF,TRBD1,-,TRBJ2-3,TRBV2
TGTGCCAGCAGTCTAACCGGAGGGGGAAACACCATATATTTT,CASSLTGGGNTIYF,-,few,TRBJ1-3,TRBV27
TGTGCCAGCAGCTTAGGGAGGGCCCAAAATCAGCCCCAGCATTTT,CASSLGRAQNQPQHF,-,-,TRBJ1-5,TRBV7-9
TGTGCCAGCTCACCACCCGCCAGGGTGGCTGGAAACACCATATATTTT,CASSPPARVAGNTIYF,-,-,TRBJ1-3,TRBV18
TGTGCCACCTCCTGGGGGGGTGGGGAAGAGCAGTACTTC,CATSWGGGEEQYF,TRBD2,-,TRBJ2-7,TRBV10-3
TGTGCCAGTAGTATAAGGACAGGGGTTCAGCCCCAGCATTTT,CASSIRTGVQPQHF,TRBD1,-,TRBJ1-5,TRBV19
TGTGCCAGCAGCTTAGCGGGGGAGGAGGATACGCAGTATTTT,CASSLAGEEDTQYF,-,once,TRBJ2-3,TRBV11-2
TGTGCCAGCAGGTACGGGACCTTAGACACAGATACGCAGTATTTT,CASRYGTLDTDTQYF,-,-,TRBJ2-3,TRBV6-1
TGCAGTGCCGGCGGGGGTGAAGCTTTCTTT,CSAGGGEAFF,-,-,TRBJ1-1,TRBV20-1
TGTGCTAGCAGCTCCTGGGCTAGCGGGGAAAGGGGGGAGCTGTTTTTT,CASSSWASGERGELFF,TRBD2,-,TRBJ2-2,TRBV7-7
TGTGCCAGCAGCTTGGGCAGACACAATCAGCCCCAGCATTTT,CASSLGRHNQPQHF,-,-,TRBJ1-5,TRBV7-8
TGTGCCAGCAGTGAATTCGGGCGCCCGGGCGGCTACACCTTC,CASSEFGRPGGYTF,-,once,TRBJ1-2,TRBV25-1
TGTGCCAGCAGCGGACACCGCACCGGGGAGCTGTTTTTT,CASSGHRTGELFF,-,-,TRBJ2-2,TRBV9
TGTGCCAGCTCCCGGTCGGGGGGCACAGATACGCAGTATTTT,CASSRSGGTDTQYF,-,-,TRBJ2-3,TRBV2
TGTGCCAGCAGCTGGGGACAGGGCCACTACGAGCAGTACTTC,CASSWGQGHYEQYF,TRBD1,-,TRBJ2-7,TRBV5-6
TGCGCCAGCAGCTCCGGATATTACAGGGAGCCTAATGAAAAACTGTTTTTT,CASSSGYYREPNEKLFF,-,-,TRBJ1-4,TRBV5-1
TGCAGTGCGGGGTTGCCGGAGGCCCAGCATTTT,CSAGLPEAQHF,-,-,TRBJ1-5,TRBV20-1
TGTGCCAGCAGTGAATGGCCGGGGCCCACTGAAGCTTTCTTT,CASSEWPGPTEAFF,-,-,TRBJ1-1,TRBV2
TGTGCCAGCAGCTTACGGGGGGGCAATCAGCCCCAGCATTTT,CASSLRGGNQPQHF,-,once,TRBJ1-5,TRBV7-2